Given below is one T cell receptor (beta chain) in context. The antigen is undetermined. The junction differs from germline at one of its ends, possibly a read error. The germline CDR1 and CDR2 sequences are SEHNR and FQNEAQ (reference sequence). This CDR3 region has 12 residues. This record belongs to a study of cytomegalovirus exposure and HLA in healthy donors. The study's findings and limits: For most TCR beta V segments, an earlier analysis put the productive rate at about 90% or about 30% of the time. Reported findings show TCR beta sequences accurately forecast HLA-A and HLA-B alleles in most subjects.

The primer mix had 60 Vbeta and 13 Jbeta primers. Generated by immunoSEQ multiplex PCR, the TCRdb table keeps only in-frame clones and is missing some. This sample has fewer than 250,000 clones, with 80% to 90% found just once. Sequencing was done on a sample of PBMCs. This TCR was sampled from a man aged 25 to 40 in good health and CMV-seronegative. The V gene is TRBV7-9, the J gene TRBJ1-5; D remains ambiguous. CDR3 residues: CSSSVGSQPQHF. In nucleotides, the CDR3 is TGTTCCAGCAGCGTTGGGAGTCAGCCCCAGCATTTT.